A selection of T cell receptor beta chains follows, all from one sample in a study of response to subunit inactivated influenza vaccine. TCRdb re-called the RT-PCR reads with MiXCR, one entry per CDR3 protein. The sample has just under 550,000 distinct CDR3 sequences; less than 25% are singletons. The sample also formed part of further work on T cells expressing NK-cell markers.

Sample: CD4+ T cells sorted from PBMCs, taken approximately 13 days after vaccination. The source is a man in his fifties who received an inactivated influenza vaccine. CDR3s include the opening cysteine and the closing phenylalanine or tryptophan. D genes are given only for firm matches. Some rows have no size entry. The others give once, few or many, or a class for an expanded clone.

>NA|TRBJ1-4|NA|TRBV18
TGTGCCAGCTCAGCAGGGGCCTCTAATGAAAAACTGTTTTTT
CASSAGASNEKLFF
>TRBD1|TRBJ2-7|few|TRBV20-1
TGCAGTGCTCCCCGACAGGGGCCCTACGAGCAGTACTTC
CSAPRQGPYEQYF
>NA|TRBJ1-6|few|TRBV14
TGTGCCAGCAGCCAAGTTATGGGGTGGAATTCACCCCTCCACTTT
CASSQVMGWNSPLHF
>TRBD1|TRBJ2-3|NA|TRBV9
TGTGCCAGCAAGGTAGCAGGGGGAGATACGCAGTATTTT
CASKVAGGDTQYF
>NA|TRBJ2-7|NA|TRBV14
TGTGCCAGCAGCCCCCTCCTGCGCGGGGAGAAGTACTTC
CASSPLLRGEKYF
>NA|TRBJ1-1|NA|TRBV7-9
TGTGCCAGCAGCCGGTGGACAGAAAACACTGAAGCTTTCTTT
CASSRWTENTEAFF
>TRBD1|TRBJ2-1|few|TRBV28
TGTGCCAGCACCACGGGACAGGGAAACTACAATGAGCAGTTCTTC
CASTTGQGNYNEQFF
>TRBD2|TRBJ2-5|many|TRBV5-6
TGTGCCAGCAGCCCCGGGGAGCGGGGACTTCTCGAGACCCAGTACTTC
CASSPGERGLLETQYF
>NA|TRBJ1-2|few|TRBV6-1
TGTGCCAGCAGCCGCGGGACCTTCTATGGCTACACCTTC
CASSRGTFYGYTF
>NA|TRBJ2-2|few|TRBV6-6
TGTGCCAGCCGCGGGGTGGGAACCGGGGAGCTGTTTTTT
CASRGVGTGELFF
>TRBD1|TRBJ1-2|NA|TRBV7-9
TGTGCCAGCAGCTTGGAGACAGGGTTGGGCGGCTACACCTTC
CASSLETGLGGYTF
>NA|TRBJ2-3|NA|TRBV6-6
TGTGCCAGCAGAAGCCGGTCTCGAACGCAGTATTTT
CASRSRSRTQYF
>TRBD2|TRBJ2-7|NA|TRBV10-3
TGTGCCATCAGTGGGACTAGCGGAGCCTACGAGCAGTACTTC
CAISGTSGAYEQYF
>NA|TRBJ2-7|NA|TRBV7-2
TGTGCCAGCAGCTTATCGGGGGACTTGAAAGAGCAGTACTTC
CASSLSGDLKEQYF
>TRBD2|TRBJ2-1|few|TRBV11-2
TGTGCCAGCAGCTTATCAGAATCTAGCGGGGGGTCTGAGCAGTTCTTC
CASSLSESSGGSEQFF
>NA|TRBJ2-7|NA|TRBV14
TGTGCCAGCAGCCGACAAGGCGGGATTGGCGAGCAGTACTTC
CASSRQGGIGEQYF
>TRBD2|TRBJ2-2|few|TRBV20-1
TGCAGTGCTAGAGCGGTGGGGGGGACCGGGGAGCTGTTTTTT
CSARAVGGTGELFF
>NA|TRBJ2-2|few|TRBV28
TGTGCCAGCAGCTCAGGGGGGACGAACACCGGGGAGCTGTTTTTT
CASSSGGTNTGELFF
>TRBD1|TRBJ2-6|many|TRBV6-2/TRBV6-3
TGTGCCAGCAGCCTAGGGACAGGGGTTCCTGGGGCCAACGTCCTGACTTTC
CASSLGTGVPGANVLTF
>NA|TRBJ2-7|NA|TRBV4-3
TGCGCCAGCAGCCGGACTAAGAACTACGAGCAGTACTTC
CASSRTKNYEQYF
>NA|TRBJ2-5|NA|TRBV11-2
TGTGCCAGCAGCTTAGCTCAGGCCGTCCGGGAGACCCAGTACTTC
CASSLAQAVRETQYF
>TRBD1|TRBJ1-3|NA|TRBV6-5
TGTGCCAGCAGTTACTCGGGCAGGGGGGATGGAAACACCATATATTTT
CASSYSGRGDGNTIYF
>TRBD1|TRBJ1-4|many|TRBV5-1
TGCGCCAGCAGCTTAGGGGGCGCCGGTGAAAAACTGTTTTTT
CASSLGGAGEKLFF
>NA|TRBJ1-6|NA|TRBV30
TGTGCCTGGAGAATTGGTGGGGGTAATTCACCCCTCCACTTT
CAWRIGGGNSPLHF
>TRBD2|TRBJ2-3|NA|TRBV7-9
TGTGCCAGCAGCCAACGCATAGCGGGAAAGCCAGATACGCAGTATTTT
CASSQRIAGKPDTQYF
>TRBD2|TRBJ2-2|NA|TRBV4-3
TGCGCCAGCAGTAGGGTAGCGGGGGGGCGGGAGACCGGGGAGCTGTTTTTT
CASSRVAGGRETGELFF
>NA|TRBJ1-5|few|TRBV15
TGTGCCACCAGCAGGGACGGTACCTGGGACAATCAGCCCCAGCATTTT
CATSRDGTWDNQPQHF
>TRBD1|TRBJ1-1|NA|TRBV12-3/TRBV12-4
TGTGCCAGCAGTTTCAGGGGGCGCTGGGCTTTCTTT
CASSFRGRWAFF
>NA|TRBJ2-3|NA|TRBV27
TGTGCCAGCAGTTTCGAGGCTAGTAGAACAGATACGCAGTATTTT
CASSFEASRTDTQYF